This T cell receptor (beta chain) emerged from a study of blood T cells in healthy people across ages. The germline CDR1 and CDR2 sequences are MNHEY and SMNVEV (reference sequence). J lost 5 bases, V lost 6 bases, and 11 bases had no gene match. The CDR3 runs to 17 residues. This clonotype was detected only a few times. There were healthy Caucasian individuals from Russia, aged about 6 to 100, serving as donors. Every participating donor contributed 8.5 to 10 milliliters of peripheral blood through a draw. Sample-barcoded 5' priming and a J-beta primer mix drove a second PCR of roughly 7 to 11 cycles. Every sample gave at least 3 million paired-end reads containing CDR3. TCRdb reprocessed the 5' RACE reads via MiXCR and lists one record per CDR3 protein. The table records 1.5 million to 2 million distinct CDR3 sequences, approximately 32% of them present only once.

The chain carries TRBV27 and TRBJ2-3; TRBD2 aligns across 13 bases. This receptor was obtained from a woman younger than 45 in good health. The sequenced sample consisted of blood. CDR3 sequence reads: CASSQRGLAGYEDTQYF. CDR3 DNA sequence: TGTGCCAGCAGCCAAAGGGGACTAGCGGGATATGAAGATACGCAGTATTTT.